In its sample, the clone carrying this TCR beta chain was seen a few times. Its specificity is not known. V was pared by 3 bases and J by 5 bases, with 10 bases between. This CDR3 region has 13 residues. Germline V gene lookup returns CDR1 LGHDT and CDR2 YNNKEL (reference sequence). The sample belongs to a study of blood T cells in healthy people across ages. Background on the study: The template switching approach captured approximately one barcoded beta molecule for every two T cells.

Findings of the study overall: More naive CD4+ cells and higher diversity marked long-lived donors relative to aged donors. While age rose, TCR beta diversity per million T cells dropped in a roughly linear way.

Donors each provided approximately 9.6 milliliters of peripheral blood. A second PCR of 7 to 11 cycles used a sample-barcoded 5' primer and a J-beta primer mix. Using its own MiXCR run on the 5' RACE reads, TCRdb lists one record per CDR3 protein. The data show about 770,000 distinct CDR3 sequences, 44% seen once. The specimen sequenced was blood. This TCR was sampled from a man in his sixties in good health. The chain joins TRBV3-1 to TRBJ1-2; the D is unclear. CDR3 in DNA: TGTGCCAGCAGCCACCTGTCAGTTTATGGCTACACCTTC. Translation gives CASSHLSVYGYTF.